The 32 T cell receptor beta chains below all came from one sample that was sequenced in a study of blood T cell repertoires in COVID-19. Generated by immunoSEQ multiplex PCR, the TCRdb table keeps only in-frame clones and is missing some. This table has about 360,000 clones, more than 85% appearing once. Material: peripheral blood. All receptors come from a human donor in a cohort sampled during active COVID-19.

This chain uses TRBV19 with TRBJ1-1; 10 bases align to TRBD1. V was clipped by 10 bases and J by 1 base; unmatched bases: 6. Germline CDR1 is LNHDA and CDR2 is SQIVND (reference sequence). This CDR3 is 14 amino acids long. The DNA for the CDR3 is TGTGCCACATCAGGGGACAGGGGGAACACTGAAGCTTTCTTT. It yields the protein CATSGDRGNTEAFF.

CDR3 sequence reads: CSASPGLTQYF. In DNA form, the CDR3 reads TGCAGTGCTAGCCCGGGGTTGACCCAGTACTTC. The chain couples TRBV20-1 to TRBJ2-5; the D gene is possibly TRBD2 (5 bases). The length of the CDR3 is 11 residues. The germline V gene encodes CDR1 DFQATT and CDR2 SNEGSKA (reference sequence). V was pared by 3 bases and J by 7 bases, with 9 bases between.

DNA of the CDR3: TGTGCCAGCAGTGAACAGACAGATACCTACAATGAGCAGTTCTTC. It yields the protein CASSEQTDTYNEQFF. The chain recombines TRBV2 with TRBJ2-1, with a weak D call TRBD1 (5 bases). Per the germline V gene, CDR1 is SNHLY and CDR2 is FYNNEI. The CDR3 has 15 amino acids. Trimming cost V 2 bases and J 2 bases, with 10 bases left between them.

The V call is TRBV11-2, the J call TRBJ2-3, with a tentative D call TRBD1 (6 bases). The CDR3 is 13 amino acids. Germline V gene data show CDR1 as SGHAT and CDR2 as FQNNGV. V was trimmed by 5 bases and J by 3 bases, leaving 9 bases between them. The CDR3 nucleotides are TGTGCCAGCAGCCCACAGGGAACAGATACGCAGTATTTT. Residues: CASSPQGTDTQYF.

This chain links TRBV4-1 with TRBJ1-1; 7 bases align to TRBD1. Trimming removed 1 base from V and 0 bases from J; junction bases left unmatched: 5. The germline V gene has CDR1 MGHRA and CDR2 YSYEKL. CDR3 length: 16 residues. CDR3 sequence (DNA): TGCGCCAGCAGCCAAGTACCGGGACAGATGAACACTGAAGCTTTCTTT. As protein: CASSQVPGQMNTEAFF.

This rearrangement joins TRBV5-1 to TRBJ2-1; 10 bases are a match to TRBD2. The CDR3 spans 15 residues. Germline V CDR1 and CDR2: SGHRS, YFSETQ. With V trimmed by 6 bases and J by 7 bases, 10 bases remained unmatched. CDR3 DNA sequence: TGCGCCAGCACGATCACACTAGCGGGAAGGAATGAGCAGTTCTTC. This gives the protein CASTITLAGRNEQFF.

V and J are TRBV3-1 (or the pseudogene TRBV3-2) and TRBJ2-1; no clear D gene. V lost 4 bases and J 7 bases, leaving 17 bases between the germline ends. The germline CDR1 and CDR2 sequences are LGHDT and YNNKEL (reference sequence). There are 15 residues in the CDR3. The DNA for the CDR3 is TGTGCCAGCAGCCCGAACCCGAGCGCGAGGAATGAGCAGTTCTTC. Translation: CASSPNPSARNEQFF.

The chain recombines TRBV6-5 with TRBJ2-1, with a tentative D call TRBD1 (6 bases). Germline V gene sequence: CDR1 MNHEY, CDR2 SVGAGI. The CDR3 consists of 12 residues. The V end was cut by 6 bases, the J end by 4 bases, with 7 bases between. The chain's CDR3 is CASSDRYNEQFF. As DNA, the CDR3 is TGTGCCAGCAGCGACAGGTACAATGAGCAGTTCTTC.

The gene calls are TRBV6-5 and TRBJ1-2; D unclear. This CDR3 is 15 amino acids long. V gave up 10 bases and J gave up 1 base, with 19 bases separating them. Germline V lookup: CDR1 MNHEY, CDR2 SVGAGI. DNA of the CDR3: TGTGCCACCCGTCGAGGGCAGGAGGTTAACTATGGCTACACCTTC. This encodes CATRRGQEVNYGYTF.

The CDR3 DNA reads TGTGCCAGCAGTCCCGGGACAGCTTCCTACGAGCAGTACTTC. Translating gives CASSPGTASYEQYF. The V gene is TRBV25-1, the J gene TRBJ2-7, with 7 positions matching TRBD1. Germline CDR1 is MGHDK and CDR2 is SYGVNS. The CDR3 runs to 14 residues. Losses at the gene ends were 5 bases for V and 1 base for J; bases not matched to a gene: 5.

This sequence joins TRBV3-1 (or the pseudogene TRBV3-2) and TRBJ2-7, with a possible D match to TRBD2 (5 bases). The germline CDR1 and CDR2 sequences are LGHDT and YNNKEL (reference sequence). The CDR3 has 15 amino acids. The ends were cut back, 0 bases at V and 6 bases at J, with 15 bases in the middle. The CDR3 spells CASSQDSTLAREQYF. The CDR3 DNA reads as TGTGCCAGCAGCCAAGATTCCACGCTAGCACGCGAGCAGTACTTC.

The rearrangement uses TRBV7-9 and TRBJ2-3; weak D call: TRBD2 (6 bases). The CDR3 length is 15 residues. Per germline, CDR1 SEHNR and CDR2 FQNEAQ (reference sequence). Deletions cut 5 bases from V and 2 bases from J, with 14 bases between. In DNA, the CDR3 is TGTGCCAGCAGCCTTAACTTAGCGGCCACAGATACGCAGTATTTT. Translating gives CASSLNLAATDTQYF.

This chain links TRBV7-8 with TRBJ2-1; D is possibly TRBD1 (6 bases). Germline V gives CDR1 SGHVS, CDR2 FQNEAQ. The CDR3 has 14 amino acids. V was shortened by 4 bases and J by 12 bases, with 19 bases between the two germline ends. CDR3 region: CASSSQGMHWGQFF. Written as DNA, the CDR3 is TGTGCCAGCAGCTCACAGGGAATGCATTGGGGGCAGTTCTTC.

This clone was seen once. This chain links TRBV19 with TRBJ1-1, with D uncertain. CDR1 is LNHDA, CDR2 SQIVND, per germline (reference sequence). V lost 0 bases to trimming and J lost 1 base, with 15 bases between them. The CDR3 is 17 amino acids. The CDR3 region has the DNA TGTGCCAGTAGTATAGATCTAGGTCGTATCGGGAACACTGAAGCTTTCTTT. Translation: CASSIDLGRIGNTEAFF.

The V gene is TRBV28, the J gene TRBJ2-7; 8 nucleotides line up with TRBD2. The CDR3 extends over 15 amino acids. Germline V gene data show CDR1 as MDHEN and CDR2 as SYDVKM. The J segment lost 2 bases and the V segment lost 5 bases, leaving 8 bases of the junction unmatched. In DNA form, the CDR3 reads TGTGCCAGCAGTCCCACTAGCGGTTATACCTACGAGCAGTACTTC. It translates to CASSPTSGYTYEQYF.

The chain joins TRBV5-1 to TRBJ2-3; TRBD2 might be the D (5 bases). The CDR3 is 14 amino acids. Germline lookup yields CDR1 SGHRS and CDR2 YFSETQ. V lost 1 base to trimming and J lost 4 bases, with 10 bases between them. CDR3 residues: CASSLLGVADTQYF. The CDR3 nucleotides are TGCGCCAGCAGCTTGCTCGGGGTGGCAGATACGCAGTATTTT. Drawing the rest from reference TRBV5-1 and TRBJ2-3, the complete variable domain is KAGVTQTPRYLIKTRGQQVTLSCSPISGHRSVSWYQQTPGQGLQFLFEYFSETQRNKGNFPGRFSGRQFSNSRSEMNVSTLELGDSALYLCASSLLGVADTQYFGPGTRLTVL.

The gene calls are TRBV5-1 and TRBJ1-4; D remains ambiguous. The V gene lost 0 bases and the J gene lost 4 bases, with 16 bases spanning the gap. The CDR3 totals 17 residues. In germline, CDR1 is SGHRS, CDR2 YFSETQ. CDR3: CASSLALGSGGNEKLFF. The CDR3, as DNA: TGCGCCAGCAGCTTGGCCCTAGGGTCAGGAGGTAATGAAAAACTGTTTTTT.

The chain joins TRBV10-3 to TRBJ1-1; weak D call: TRBD1 (5 bases). Germline V gives CDR1 ENHRY, CDR2 SYGVKD. The CDR3 runs to 15 residues. V dropped 0 bases and J dropped 4 bases, with 12 bases sitting between them. In DNA form, the CDR3 reads TGTGCCATCAGTGAGTCAAAGGGGTTGATCACTGAAGCTTTCTTT. Amino acid sequence: CAISESKGLITEAFF.

Comment on this clone: The sample holds other DNA sequences that translate to the same CDR3. The chain is built from TRBV7-2 and TRBJ2-2, with D possibly TRBD1 on 5 matching bases. Germline V gene data show CDR1 as SGHTA and CDR2 as FQGNSA. This CDR3 has 13 residues. V lost 4 bases and J lost 7, with 10 bases in between. In DNA, the CDR3 is TGTGCCAGCAGCTATAGGGGCGGCGGGGAGCTGTTTTTT. Translating gives CASSYRGGGELFF. The whole variable domain, filled in from reference TRBV7-2 and TRBJ2-2, reads GAGVSQSPSNKVTEKGKDVELRCDPISGHTALYWYRQSLGQGLEFLIYFQGNSAPDKSGLPSDRFSAERTGGSVSTLTIQRTQQEDSAVYLCASSYRGGGELFFGEGSRLTVL.

The table lists this clone with a few counts. The rearrangement links TRBV4-2 to TRBJ1-3; 9 nucleotides line up with TRBD1. The CDR3 is 17 residues long. Per the germline V gene, CDR1 is LGHNA and CDR2 is YNFKEQ. V shed 0 bases, J shed 1 base, and the junction held 4 bases outside the gene matches. The CDR3 DNA sequence: TGTGCCAGCAGCCAAGATACACAGGGGGCGTCTGGAAACACCATATATTTT. Translation gives CASSQDTQGASGNTIYF.

This chain uses TRBV19 with TRBJ2-5, with D hard to call. The CDR3 is 13 residues long. The germline CDR1 and CDR2 sequences are LNHDA and SQIVND (reference sequence). Trimming shortened V by 5 bases and J by 0 bases, and 7 bases separated the two germline ends. The CDR3 coding sequence is TGTGCCAGTAGTCAGGCAGACCAAGAGACCCAGTACTTC. Protein: CASSQADQETQYF.

V usage is TRBV7-3 and J usage is TRBJ2-2; 10 bases agree with TRBD1. Germline V gene lookup returns CDR1 SGHTA and CDR2 FQGTGA. V lost 5 bases and J lost 7; bases outside the gene matches: 7. CDR3 length: 15 residues. DNA for the CDR3: TGTGCCAGCAGCCTAGGACAGGGGGAGTTCGGGGAGCTGTTTTTT. Translated, it gives CASSLGQGEFGELFF.

The chain recombines TRBV19 with TRBJ2-2; TRBD2 matches 7 bases. This CDR3 spans 17 amino acids. Germline CDR1 and CDR2: LNHDA and SQIVND (reference sequence). V was clipped by 7 bases and J by 3 bases; unmatched bases: 14. The CDR3 nucleotides are TGTGCCAGTACTTCGAGGCTTAGACTAGCTGACACCGGGGAGCTGTTTTTT. Translated, it gives CASTSRLRLADTGELFF.

This sequence joins TRBV10-2 and TRBJ2-1; D gene uncertain. The CDR3 spans 13 residues. Trimming cost V 1 base and J 7 bases, with 8 bases left between them. Germline V gives CDR1 WSHSY, CDR2 SAAADI. The CDR3 nucleotides are TGCGCCAGCAGTGAGTTTCCCAGAAATGAGCAGTTCTTC. Protein sequence: CASSEFPRNEQFF.

The gene calls are TRBV29-1 and TRBJ2-5; D is perhaps TRBD2 (6 bases). CDR1 is SQVTM and CDR2 is ANQGSEA in the germline V gene. V was trimmed by 1 base and J by 4 bases, leaving 10 bases between them. This CDR3 is built from 13 residues. The CDR3 reads CSVEVSGVETQYF. DNA of the CDR3: TGCAGCGTTGAAGTTTCGGGGGTAGAGACCCAGTACTTC. Supplemented by reference TRBV29-1 and TRBJ2-5, the full variable domain reads SAVISQKPSRDICQRGTSLTIQCQVDSQVTMMFWYRQQPGQSLTLIATANQGSEATYESGFVIDKFPISRPNLTFSTLTVSNMSPEDSSIYLCSVEVSGVETQYFGPGTRLLVL.

This chain joins TRBV11-3 and TRBJ1-3; D may be TRBD1 (5 bases). Trimming stripped 5 bases from V and 2 bases from J, with 10 bases between. The germline V gene has CDR1 SGHNT and CDR2 YENEEA. The CDR3 has 14 amino acids. In DNA form, the CDR3 reads TGTGCCAGCAGCACAGGTGAAGCTGGAAACACCATATATTTT. Amino acid sequence: CASSTGEAGNTIYF.

The genes are TRBV19 and TRBJ1-1, with D possibly being TRBD1 (6 bases). The CDR3 is made up of 16 amino acids. Between the trimmed V and J ends, which lost 7 bases and 0 bases, there was a span of 18 bases. Germline CDR1 LNHDA, CDR2 SQIVND (reference sequence). The CDR3 sequence: CASTRGGAGMNTEAFF. CDR3 coding DNA: TGTGCCAGTACTCGAGGGGGGGCCGGGATGAACACTGAAGCTTTCTTT.

The gene calls are TRBV4-2 and TRBJ2-1, with 7 bases matching TRBD2. V was pared by 0 bases and J by 3 bases, with 5 bases of the junction left unmatched. This CDR3 contains 16 residues. CDR1 and CDR2 (germline): LGHNA, YNFKEQ. The CDR3 DNA reads as TGTGCCAGCAGCCAAGAAGGCGGGAGATACTACAATGAGCAGTTCTTC. Its translation is CASSQEGGRYYNEQFF.

The chain has TRBV6-1 and TRBJ1-2; D unresolved. The CDR3 runs 13 residues. The ends were cut back, 0 bases at V and 5 bases at J, with 7 bases in the middle. The germline gives CDR1 MNHNS, CDR2 SASEGT. CDR3 sequence: CASSEAGLYGYTF. The DNA of the CDR3 is TGTGCCAGCAGTGAAGCCGGACTGTATGGCTACACCTTC.

The sample holds a few counts of this clone. The V gene is TRBV19, the J gene TRBJ2-7; TRBD2 aligns across 7 bases. Germline V lookup: CDR1 LNHDA, CDR2 SQIVND (reference sequence). CDR3 length equals 14 residues. Trimming cost V 5 bases and J 2 bases; bases outside gene matches: 6. DNA of the CDR3: TGTGCCAGTAGTCCCAGGGCGGGGGCCTACGAGCAGTACTTC. It encodes CASSPRAGAYEQYF.

As to this clone: This same CDR3 is encoded by further DNA sequences in the sample. The chain recombines TRBV5-1 with TRBJ2-2, with D possibly matching TRBD2 (6 bases). The germline V gene encodes CDR1 SGHRS and CDR2 YFSETQ. CDR3 length: 15 amino acids. V was pared by 0 bases and J by 2 bases, with 8 bases between. CDR3 residues: CASSLGGANTGELFF. DNA for the CDR3: TGCGCCAGCAGCTTGGGCGGGGCCAACACCGGGGAGCTGTTTTTT.

This chain links TRBV28 with TRBJ2-3, with a weak D call TRBD1 (6 bases). This CDR3 comprises 14 residues. Germline CDR1 is MDHEN and CDR2 is SYDVKM. Trimming removed 6 bases at V and 0 bases at J, with 10 bases between. The CDR3 DNA follows: TGTGCCAGCAGCCCGACAGGAAGCACAGATACGCAGTATTTT. It is translated as CASSPTGSTDTQYF.